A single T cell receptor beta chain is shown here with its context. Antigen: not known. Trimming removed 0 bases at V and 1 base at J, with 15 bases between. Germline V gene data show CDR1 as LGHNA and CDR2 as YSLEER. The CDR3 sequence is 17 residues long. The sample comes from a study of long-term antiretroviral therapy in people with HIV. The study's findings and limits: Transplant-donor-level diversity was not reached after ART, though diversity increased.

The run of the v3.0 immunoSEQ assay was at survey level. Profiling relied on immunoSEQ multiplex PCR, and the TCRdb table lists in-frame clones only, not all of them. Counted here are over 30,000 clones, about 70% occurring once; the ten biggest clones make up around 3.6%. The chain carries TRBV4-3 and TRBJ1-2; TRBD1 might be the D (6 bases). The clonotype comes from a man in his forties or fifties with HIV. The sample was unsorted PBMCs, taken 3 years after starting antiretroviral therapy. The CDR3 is CASSQDMVQDSNYGYTF. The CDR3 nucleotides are TGCGCCAGCAGCCAAGATATGGTACAGGACAGTAACTATGGCTACACCTTC.